The clone carrying this T cell receptor (beta chain) was counted at least ten times. This sample stems from a study of response to subunit inactivated influenza vaccine. MiXCR, run by TCRdb on the RT-PCR reads, gives a single entry per CDR3 protein. The sample records 650,000 or so distinct CDR3 sequences, 11% to 15% being singletons. Germline lookup yields CDR1 SGHRS and CDR2 YFSETQ. The junction had 8 bases not matched to a gene; V was cut back by 0 bases and J by 8 bases. The CDR3 has 15 amino acids. This TCR derives from a middle-aged man who received an inactivated influenza vaccine. V is TRBV5-1 and J is TRBJ2-1, with TRBD2 matching 7 bases. The material sequenced was PBMCs from blood, taken less than 15 days before vaccination. CDR3 nucleotides: TGCGCCAGCAGCTTGGGGGCTAGCGGTGGTTATGAGCAGTTCTTC. Protein sequence: CASSLGASGGYEQFF.